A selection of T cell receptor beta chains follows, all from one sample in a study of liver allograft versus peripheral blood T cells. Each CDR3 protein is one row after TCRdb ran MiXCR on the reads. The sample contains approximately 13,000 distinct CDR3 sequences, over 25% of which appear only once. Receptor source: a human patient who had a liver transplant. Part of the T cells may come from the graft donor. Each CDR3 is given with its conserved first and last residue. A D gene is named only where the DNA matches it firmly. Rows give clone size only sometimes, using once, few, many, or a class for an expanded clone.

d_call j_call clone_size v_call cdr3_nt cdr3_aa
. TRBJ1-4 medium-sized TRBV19 TGTGCCAGTAGTACCTACCTATTACACAGGTTAACTAATGAAAAACTGTTTTTT CASSTYLLHRLTNEKLFF
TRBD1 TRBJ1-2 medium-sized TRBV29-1 TGCAGCGTTGACCGAGGACAGGGGTACTATGGCTACACCTTC CSVDRGQGYYGYTF
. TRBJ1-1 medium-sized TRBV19 TGTGCCAGTAGTACGGAACAGGTGAACACTGAAGCTTTCTTT CASSTEQVNTEAFF
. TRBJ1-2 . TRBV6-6 TGTGCCAGCAGCCTTGACATTAACTATGGCTACACCTTC CASSLDINYGYTF
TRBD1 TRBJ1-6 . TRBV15 TGTGCCACCAGCAGAGGCAGGAACAGGGGCGATTCACCCCTCCACTTT CATSRGRNRGDSPLHF
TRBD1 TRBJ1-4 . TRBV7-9 TGTGCCAGCAGCTTTAACCAACGGACAGGGGTGGGGGAAAAACTGTTTTTT CASSFNQRTGVGEKLFF
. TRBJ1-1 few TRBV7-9 TGTGCCAGCAGCTTCGGTAACACTGAAGCTTTCTTT CASSFGNTEAFF
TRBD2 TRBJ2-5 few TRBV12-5 TGTGCTAGTGGTGGAGACCTTGGACTAGCGGCGCAAGAGACCCAGTACTTC CASGGDLGLAAQETQYF
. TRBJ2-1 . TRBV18 TGTGCCAGCTCACCAGGGGGAACCTACAATGAGCAGTTCTTC CASSPGGTYNEQFF
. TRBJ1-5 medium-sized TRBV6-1 TGTGCCAGCGGCGACAGGCAGCCCCAGCATTTT CASGDRQPQHF
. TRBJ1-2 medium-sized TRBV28 TGTGCCAGCAGTTTCGGCAACTATGGCTACACCTTC CASSFGNYGYTF